The rows below give T cell receptor beta chains drawn from one sample of a study of blood T cell repertoires in COVID-19. Using immunoSEQ multiplex PCR, the repertoire was profiled, and TCRdb retains in-frame clones only, with some absent. The sample contains 150,000 to 200,000 clones, roughly 83% of which appear only once. The specimen was PBMCs or T cells enriched from blood (not recorded which). These receptor sequences come from a man between 65 and 85 years old who had been exposed to COVID-19. Both conserved end residues are part of each CDR3. A D gene is named only where the DNA matches it firmly. Clone size is shown for a subset of rows, as once, few, many or a class of expanded clone.

v_gene	d_gene	j_gene	len	abundance	CDR3aa	CDR3nt
TRBV5-1	TRBD1	TRBJ2-3	16	NA	CASSPSTGADTDTQYF	TGCGCCAGCAGCCCAAGTACAGGGGCGGACACAGATACGCAGTATTTT
TRBV19	NA	TRBJ1-1	15	NA	CASLGQGILSTEAFF	TGTGCCAGTCTGGGGCAGGGGATCCTGAGCACTGAAGCTTTCTTT
TRBV7-2	NA	TRBJ2-5	14	NA	CASSLAGGGETQYF	TGTGCCAGCAGCTTAGCGGGAGGGGGAGAGACCCAGTACTTC
TRBV7-2	TRBD2	TRBJ2-5	14	NA	CASRSSGGPETQYF	TGTGCCAGCAGATCCTCGGGGGGGCCAGAGACCCAGTACTTC
TRBV19	TRBD1	TRBJ1-6	14	NA	CASSIGTGGSPLHF	TGTGCCAGTAGTATCGGGACAGGGGGTTCACCCCTCCACTTT
TRBV18	NA	TRBJ1-4	15	once	CASSPLQGEEEKLFF	TGTGCCAGCTCACCACTCCAGGGTGAGGAAGAAAAACTGTTTTTT
TRBV18	NA	TRBJ1-1	13	NA	CASSQGNRREAFF	TGTGCCAGCTCACAAGGAAACCGGAGGGAAGCTTTCTTT
TRBV11-2	TRBD1	TRBJ1-6	15	NA	CASSPGGQNNSPLHF	TGTGCCAGCAGCCCCGGGGGACAGAATAATTCACCCCTCCACTTT
TRBV19	TRBD1	TRBJ1-2	15	NA	CASSPRTGGHYGYTF	TGTGCCAGTAGTCCGCGGACAGGGGGCCACTATGGCTACACCTTC
TRBV11-2	NA	TRBJ1-1	17	NA	CASSLGPYHREGTEAFF	TGTGCCAGCAGCTTAGGGCCCTATCACAGGGAGGGCACTGAAGCTTTCTTT
TRBV30	TRBD1	TRBJ1-5	17	few	CAWSDHPDRALNQPQHF	TGTGCCTGGAGTGACCACCCAGACAGGGCACTTAATCAGCCCCAGCATTTT
TRBV6-2/TRBV6-3	NA	TRBJ1-5	15	once	CASSEGGPSPQSQHF	TGTGCCAGCAGCGAGGGGGGGCCTTCACCGCAGTCCCAGCATTTT
TRBV19	TRBD1	TRBJ2-3	14	NA	CASKGTGVGNTQYF	TGTGCCAGTAAGGGGACAGGGGTTGGGAATACGCAGTATTTT
TRBV18	TRBD1	TRBJ1-5	15	NA	CASSPMGTDNQPQHF	TGTGCCAGCTCACCCATGGGGACAGACAATCAGCCCCAGCATTTT
TRBV28	TRBD2	TRBJ2-4	16	NA	CASSHGTSGRRDIQYF	TGTGCCAGCAGCCATGGGACTAGCGGGAGAAGGGACATTCAGTACTTC
TRBV19	TRBD2	TRBJ2-2	17	NA	CASSTGLAVGIPGELFF	TGTGCCAGTAGTACGGGACTAGCGGTCGGAATCCCCGGGGAGCTGTTTTTT
TRBV7-9	TRBD1	TRBJ1-3	16	NA	CASSWGQGRSGNTIYF	TGTGCCAGCAGCTGGGGACAGGGCCGCTCTGGAAACACCATATATTTT
TRBV14	NA	TRBJ2-3	17	few	CASSQDWADKHTDTQYF	TGTGCCAGCAGCCAAGATTGGGCGGACAAACACACAGATACGCAGTATTTT
TRBV9	TRBD1	TRBJ1-3	14	NA	CASSGRTGLNTIYF	TGTGCCAGCAGCGGGCGGACAGGGTTAAACACCATATATTTT
TRBV7-2	TRBD1	TRBJ1-1	17	few	CASSLAHRGGPEDEAFF	TGTGCCAGCAGCTTAGCGCACAGGGGTGGCCCCGAGGATGAAGCTTTCTTT
TRBV7-8	TRBD1	TRBJ2-7	17	once	CASSLPRTGTSSYEQYF	TGTGCCAGCAGCCTACCCAGGACAGGGACGAGCTCCTACGAGCAGTACTTC
TRBV5-1	NA	TRBJ1-6	14	NA	CASSPGQGNSPLHF	TGCGCCAGCAGCCCGGGACAAGGAAATTCACCCCTCCACTTT
TRBV5-1	TRBD2	TRBJ2-5	17	NA	CASSFQPSGGLQETQYF	TGCGCCAGCAGCTTTCAGCCTAGCGGGGGACTACAAGAGACCCAGTACTTC